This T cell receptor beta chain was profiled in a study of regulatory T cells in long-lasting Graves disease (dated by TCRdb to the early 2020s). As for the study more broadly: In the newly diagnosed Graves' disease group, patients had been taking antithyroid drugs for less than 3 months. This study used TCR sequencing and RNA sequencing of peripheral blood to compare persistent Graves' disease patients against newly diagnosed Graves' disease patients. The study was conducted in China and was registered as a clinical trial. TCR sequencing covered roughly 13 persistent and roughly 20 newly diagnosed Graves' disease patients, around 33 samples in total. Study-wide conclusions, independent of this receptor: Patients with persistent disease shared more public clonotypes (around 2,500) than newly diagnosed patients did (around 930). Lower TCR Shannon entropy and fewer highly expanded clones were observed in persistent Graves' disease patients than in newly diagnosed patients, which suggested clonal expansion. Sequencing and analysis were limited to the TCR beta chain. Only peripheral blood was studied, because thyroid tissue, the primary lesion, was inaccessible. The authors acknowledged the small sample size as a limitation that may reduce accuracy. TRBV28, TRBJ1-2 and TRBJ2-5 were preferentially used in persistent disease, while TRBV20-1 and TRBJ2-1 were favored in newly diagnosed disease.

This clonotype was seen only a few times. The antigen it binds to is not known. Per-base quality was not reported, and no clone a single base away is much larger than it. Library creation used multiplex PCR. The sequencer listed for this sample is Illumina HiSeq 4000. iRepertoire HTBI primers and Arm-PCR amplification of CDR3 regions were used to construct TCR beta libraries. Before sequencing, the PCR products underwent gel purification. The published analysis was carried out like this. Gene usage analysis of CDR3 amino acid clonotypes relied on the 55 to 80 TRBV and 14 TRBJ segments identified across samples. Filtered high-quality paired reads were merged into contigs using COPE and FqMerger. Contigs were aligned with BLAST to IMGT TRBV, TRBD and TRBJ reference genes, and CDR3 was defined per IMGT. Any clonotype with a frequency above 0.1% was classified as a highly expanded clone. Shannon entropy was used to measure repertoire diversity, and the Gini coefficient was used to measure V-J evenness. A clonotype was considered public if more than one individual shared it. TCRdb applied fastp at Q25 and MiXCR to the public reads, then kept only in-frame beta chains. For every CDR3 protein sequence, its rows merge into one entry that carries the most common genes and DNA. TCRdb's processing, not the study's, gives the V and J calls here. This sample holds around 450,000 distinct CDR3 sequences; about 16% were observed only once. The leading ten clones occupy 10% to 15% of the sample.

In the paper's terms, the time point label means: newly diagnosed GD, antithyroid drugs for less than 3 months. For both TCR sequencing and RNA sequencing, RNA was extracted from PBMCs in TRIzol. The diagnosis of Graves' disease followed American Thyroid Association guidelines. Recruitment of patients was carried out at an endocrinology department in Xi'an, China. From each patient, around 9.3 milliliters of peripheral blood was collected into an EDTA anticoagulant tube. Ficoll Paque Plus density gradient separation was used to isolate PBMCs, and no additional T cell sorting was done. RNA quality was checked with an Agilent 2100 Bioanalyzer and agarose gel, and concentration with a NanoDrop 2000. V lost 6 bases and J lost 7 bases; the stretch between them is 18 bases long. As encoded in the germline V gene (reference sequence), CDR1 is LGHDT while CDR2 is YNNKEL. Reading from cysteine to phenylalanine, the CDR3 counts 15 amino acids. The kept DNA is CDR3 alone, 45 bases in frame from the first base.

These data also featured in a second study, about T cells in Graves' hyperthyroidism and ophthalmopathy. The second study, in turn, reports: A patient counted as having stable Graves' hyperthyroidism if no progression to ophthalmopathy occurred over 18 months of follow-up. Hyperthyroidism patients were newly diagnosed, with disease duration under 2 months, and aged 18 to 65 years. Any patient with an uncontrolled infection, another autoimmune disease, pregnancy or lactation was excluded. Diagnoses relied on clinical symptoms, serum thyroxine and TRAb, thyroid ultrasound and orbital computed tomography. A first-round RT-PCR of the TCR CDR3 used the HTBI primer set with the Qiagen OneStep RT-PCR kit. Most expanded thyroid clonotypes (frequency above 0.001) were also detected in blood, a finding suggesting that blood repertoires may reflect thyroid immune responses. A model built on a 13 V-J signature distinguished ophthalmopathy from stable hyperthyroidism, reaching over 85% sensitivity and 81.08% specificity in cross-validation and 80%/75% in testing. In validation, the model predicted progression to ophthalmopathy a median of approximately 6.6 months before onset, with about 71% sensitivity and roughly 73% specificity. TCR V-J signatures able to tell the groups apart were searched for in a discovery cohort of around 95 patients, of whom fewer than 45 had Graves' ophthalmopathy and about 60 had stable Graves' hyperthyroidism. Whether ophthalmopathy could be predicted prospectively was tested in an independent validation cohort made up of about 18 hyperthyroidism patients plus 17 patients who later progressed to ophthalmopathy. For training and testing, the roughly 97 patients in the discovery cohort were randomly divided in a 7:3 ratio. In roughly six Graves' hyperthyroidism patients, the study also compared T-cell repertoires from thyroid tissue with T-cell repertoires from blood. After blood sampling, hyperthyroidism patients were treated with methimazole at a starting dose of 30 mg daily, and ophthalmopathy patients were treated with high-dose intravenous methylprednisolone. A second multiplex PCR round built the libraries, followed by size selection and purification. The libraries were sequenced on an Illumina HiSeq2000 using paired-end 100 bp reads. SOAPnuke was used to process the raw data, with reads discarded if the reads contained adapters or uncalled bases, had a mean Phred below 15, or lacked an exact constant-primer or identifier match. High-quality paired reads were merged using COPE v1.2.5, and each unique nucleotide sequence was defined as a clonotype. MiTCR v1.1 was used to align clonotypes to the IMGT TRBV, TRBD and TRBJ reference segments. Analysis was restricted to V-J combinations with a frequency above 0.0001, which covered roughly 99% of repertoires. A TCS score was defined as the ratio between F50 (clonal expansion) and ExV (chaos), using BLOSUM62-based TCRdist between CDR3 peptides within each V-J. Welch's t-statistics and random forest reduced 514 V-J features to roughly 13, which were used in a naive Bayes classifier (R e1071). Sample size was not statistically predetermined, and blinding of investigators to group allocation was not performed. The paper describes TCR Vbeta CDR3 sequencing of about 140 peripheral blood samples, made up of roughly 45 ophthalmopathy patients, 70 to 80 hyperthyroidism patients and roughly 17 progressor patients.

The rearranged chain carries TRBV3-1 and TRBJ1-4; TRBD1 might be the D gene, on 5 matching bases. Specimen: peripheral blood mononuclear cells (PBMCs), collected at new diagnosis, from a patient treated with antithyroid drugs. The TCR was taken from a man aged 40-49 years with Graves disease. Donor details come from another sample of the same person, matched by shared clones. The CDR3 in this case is CASRRSGGSVEKLFF. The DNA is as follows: TGTGCCAGCAGAAGATCGGGGGGATCGGTTGAAAAACTGTTTTTT.